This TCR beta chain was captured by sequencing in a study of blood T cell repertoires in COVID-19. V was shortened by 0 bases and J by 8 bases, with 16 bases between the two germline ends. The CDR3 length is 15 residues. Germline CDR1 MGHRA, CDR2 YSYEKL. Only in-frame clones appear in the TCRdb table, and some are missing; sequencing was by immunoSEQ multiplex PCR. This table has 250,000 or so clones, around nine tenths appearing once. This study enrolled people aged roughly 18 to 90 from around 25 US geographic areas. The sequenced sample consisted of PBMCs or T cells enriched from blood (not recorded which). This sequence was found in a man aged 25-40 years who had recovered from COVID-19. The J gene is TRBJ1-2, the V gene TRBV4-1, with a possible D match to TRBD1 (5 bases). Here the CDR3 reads CASSQEWGVRRGYTF. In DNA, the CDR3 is TGCGCCAGCAGCCAAGAGTGGGGGGTTCGCCGGGGCTACACCTTC.